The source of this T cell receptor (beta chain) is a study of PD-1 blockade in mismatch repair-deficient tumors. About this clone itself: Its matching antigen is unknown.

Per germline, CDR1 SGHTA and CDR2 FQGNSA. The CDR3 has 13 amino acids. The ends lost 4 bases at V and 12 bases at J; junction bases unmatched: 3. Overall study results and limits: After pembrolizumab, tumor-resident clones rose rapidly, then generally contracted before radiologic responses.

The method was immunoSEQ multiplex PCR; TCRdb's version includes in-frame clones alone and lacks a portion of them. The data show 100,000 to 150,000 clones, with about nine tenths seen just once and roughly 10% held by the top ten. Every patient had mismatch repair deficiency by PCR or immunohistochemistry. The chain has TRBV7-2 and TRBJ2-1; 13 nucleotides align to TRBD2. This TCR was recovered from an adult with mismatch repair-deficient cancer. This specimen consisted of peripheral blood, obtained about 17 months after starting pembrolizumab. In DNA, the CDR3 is TGTGCCAGCAGCTCGGGACTAGCGGGGCGGCAGTTCTTC. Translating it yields CASSSGLAGRQFF. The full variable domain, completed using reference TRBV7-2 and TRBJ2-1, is GAGVSQSPSNKVTEKGKDVELRCDPISGHTALYWYRQSLGQGLEFLIYFQGNSAPDKSGLPSDRFSAERTGGSVSTLTIQRTQQEDSAVYLCASSSGLAGRQFFGPGTRLTVL.